This TCR beta chain was profiled in a study of blood T cells in healthy people across ages (dated by TCRdb to between 2014 and 2017). Regarding the study in general: In model experiments, template switching captured roughly one uniquely barcoded TCR beta cDNA molecule for every two T cells. The donors were divided into four age groups: young (average 16 years), middle-aged (under 40), aged (about 60) and long-lived (82). Donors of different ages were randomly distributed across sequencing lanes to avoid experimental bias. Two additional independent replicas of 1 million unique cDNA reads from the same blood draw were analyzed for two donors (one aged 18 to 29 and one aged 80 or older). To track age-related changes in TCR beta repertoire diversity, the study relied on deep sequencing normalized with unique cDNA molecular identifiers.

On the study overall, not on this receptor specifically: Estimates of total diversity based on one million sequenced T cells were considered lower bounds and underestimates. Observed TCR beta diversity per million T cells fell roughly linearly with age, and a significant reduction was already apparent by age roughly 40. There was a strong correlation between observed TCR beta diversity and the percentage of naive T cells measured by flow cytometry. Because the CMV infection status of the donors was unknown, age-related changes in expanded clonotypes may potentially have been confounded. Bulk unsorted PBMC profiling prevented conclusive comparison of naive and antigen-experienced compartments. Compared with the aged group, the long-lived group had more naive CD4+ T cells, fewer expanded clones and increased TCR diversity, suggesting age selection.

Libraries were constructed by 5' RACE. Sequencing was performed on an Illumina HiSeq 2500. A second PCR of about 7 to 12 cycles was run with a J-beta primer mix and a sample-barcoded 5' primer. A template-switch 5' adaptor carrying 12 random nucleotides introduced a unique molecular identifier onto each TCR beta cDNA molecule. Each sample yielded at least 2.5 million CDR3-containing paired-end reads. First-strand cDNA synthesis was performed from all RNA using the Mint cDNA synthesis kit, with priming by a TRBC-specific oligonucleotide. All cDNA was treated with uracil-DNA glycosylase and then went through a first 18-cycle PCR with the universal primers M1SS and BC2_uni_R. On the study's bioinformatics: Normalization of each sample was performed by random selection of 1 million high-quality reads, each carrying a distinct molecular identifier. Instead of being binned into consensus sequences, reads that shared molecular identifiers were thrown out. MiTCR, with a Q25 quality threshold and the strictest error-elimination algorithm, was used for CDR3 identification, clonotype clustering and error correction. A nonparametric unseen species model using Euler transformation provided a lower-bound estimate of total TCR beta diversity. Through fastp at Q25 and MiXCR, TCRdb rebuilt clones from the public reads, retaining in-frame beta chains. Every distinct CDR3 protein forms one entry, paired with its most common genes and DNA. TCRdb's processing, not the study's, gives the V and J calls here. This sample has roughly 1.7 million distinct CDR3 sequences in its table, and 30% to 40% of those were observed once. The top ten clonotypes cover roughly 12% of the sample.

The donors were some 39 Caucasian individuals from Russia, aged 6 to 90 years, who were systemically healthy. Ten milliliters of peripheral blood were drawn from each donor into EDTA-treated Vacutainer tubes. Ficoll-Paque density-gradient centrifugation was used to isolate PBMCs, with at least 6.5 million per sample. Trizol reagent was used to extract total RNA from the PBMCs, yielding at least 5 micrograms per sample. For every donor, flow cytometry on a PBMC aliquot measured the percentage of naive CD45RAhigh/CD27high T cells. Including the terminal cysteine and phenylalanine, the CDR3 comprises 16 residues. The kept DNA is CDR3 alone, 48 bases in frame from the first base. According to the germline V gene, CDR1 reads MDHEN and CDR2 reads SYDVKM. Relative to germline, V is 7 bases shorter and J is 0 bases shorter, with 16 bases between their ends. This clonotype was observed a handful of times. This clone's antigen is unknown. No base quality values were provided; no much bigger clone lies one nucleotide off.

This chain is built from TRBV28 and TRBJ2-1, with TRBD2 tentatively as D gene (6 bases match). The specimen sequenced was blood. This TCR was sampled from a woman aged 30 to 39 in good health. CDR3 region: CASIPGGTSSYNEQFF. The sequence in DNA is TGTGCCAGCATCCCCGGGGGAACGAGCTCCTACAATGAGCAGTTCTTC.